This TCR beta chain was recovered during a study of blood T cells in healthy people across ages. A J-beta primer mix and a sample-barcoded 5' primer were used in a second PCR of about 6 to 12 cycles. MiXCR, applied by TCRdb to the 5' RACE reads, yields one record per CDR3 protein. The sample consists of 500,000 to 650,000 distinct CDR3 sequences, about 27% of them appearing once. Remarks on this clonotype: The antigen remains unidentified.

Findings of the study overall: Whereas aged donors had fewer naive CD4+ cells, long-lived donors had more of them and higher diversity. Across the age range, TCR beta diversity per million T cells fell in a roughly linear way.

The length of the CDR3 is 17 residues. The V and J ends lost 0 bases and 4 bases respectively, with 17 bases between them. Germline V lookup: CDR1 SGHDN, CDR2 FVKESK. Another study also made use of these data, one on T cells of mothers and their children.

The chain has TRBV14 and TRBJ2-3, with D possibly being TRBD2 (6 bases). The receptor's source is a boy aged 2 to 9 in good health. Source material: blood. CDR3 coding DNA: TGTGCCAGCAGCCAAGACGGTACGCGGGATCCTCCAGATACGCAGTATTTT. Translation: CASSQDGTRDPPDTQYF.